Listed below are T cell receptor beta chains from one sample, sequenced in a study of metastatic and nonmetastatic thyroid tumors. TCRdb reanalyzed the PCR reads via MiXCR. Among about 33,000 clones listed, 15% to 20% were seen once. The specimen was blood. Receptor source: a male donor with papillary thyroid cancer or a benign thyroid nodule (not recorded which). Some clones in this sample may be carry-over from other donors' samples. CDR3s include the opening cysteine and the closing phenylalanine or tryptophan. D genes are given only for firm matches. Size values are once, few and many counts, or a class for expanded clones, and some rows have none.

clone size,D gene,V gene,J gene,CDR3 protein,CDR3 DNA
many,TRBD1,TRBV7-9,TRBJ1-2,CASSLGTGGGYGYTF,TGTGCCAGCAGCTTGGGGACAGGGGGAGGCTATGGCTACACCTTC
many,TRBD2,TRBV24-1,TRBJ2-3,CATSDWTSGSTDTQYF,TGTGCCACCAGTGATTGGACTAGTGGGAGCACAGATACGCAGTATTTT
-,-,TRBV6-1,TRBJ1-6,CASSEYHHKALHF,TGTGCCAGCAGTGAATACCACCACAAGGCCCTCCACTTT
many,TRBD2,TRBV3-1,TRBJ2-7,CASSQGNGGAYYEQYF,TGTGCCAGCAGCCAAGGAAACGGGGGGGCCTACTACGAGCAGTACTTC
many,TRBD1,TRBV18,TRBJ1-3,CASSPPPARTGSGNTIYF,TGTGCCAGCTCACCACCCCCCGCCCGGACAGGGTCTGGAAACACCATATATTTT
medium-sized,-,TRBV6-1,TRBJ1-2,CASSDMNVYGYTF,TGTGCCAGCAGTGATATGAATGTTTATGGCTACACCTTC
-,TRBD1,TRBV7-8,TRBJ2-7,CASSADRDEQYF,TGTGCCAGCAGCGCCGACAGGGACGAGCAGTACTTC
medium-sized,-,TRBV19,TRBJ2-7,CASRGTGMGEQYF,TGTGCCAGTAGGGGTACGGGGATGGGGGAGCAGTACTTC
-,-,TRBV6-2/TRBV6-3,TRBJ2-3,CASSPGTQHTDTQYF,TGTGCCAGCAGCCCCGGGACACAACACACAGATACGCAGTATTTT
many,TRBD1,TRBV4-1,TRBJ1-2,CASSPSSGQGLNYGYTF,TGCGCCAGCAGCCCTTCCTCGGGACAGGGGCTTAACTATGGCTACACCTTC
many,-,TRBV3-1,TRBJ2-7,CASSQDQGHQYF,TGTGCCAGCAGCCAAGATCAAGGACATCAGTACTTC
many,-,TRBV20-1,TRBJ2-1,CSAYGQSSYNEQFF,TGCAGTGCCTATGGTCAGAGCTCCTACAATGAGCAGTTCTTC
-,-,TRBV14,TRBJ1-3,CASSSFEAAPGNTIYF,TGTGCCAGCAGCTCGTTTGAGGCAGCGCCTGGAAACACCATATATTTT
-,TRBD2,TRBV6-2/TRBV6-3,TRBJ2-5,CASSPGLAGVWTPETQYF,TGTGCCAGCAGTCCGGGACTAGCCGGGGTTTGGACTCCGGAGACCCAGTACTTC
-,TRBD1,TRBV20-1,TRBJ1-2,CSANPGQGLNYGYTF,TGCAGTGCTAACCCGGGACAGGGGCTTAACTATGGCTACACCTTC
many,-,TRBV4-3,TRBJ2-1,CASSQDSRVGNEQFF,TGCGCCAGCAGCCAAGATTCCAGGGTAGGCAATGAGCAGTTCTTC
few,TRBD1,TRBV12-3/TRBV12-4,TRBJ2-1,CASSLTTGQIKNEQFF,TGTGCCAGCAGCTTAACTACGGGACAGATAAAAAATGAGCAGTTCTTC
many,TRBD2,TRBV5-1,TRBJ2-5,CASTREPSGGMGQETQYF,TGCGCCAGTACGAGGGAGCCTAGCGGGGGGATGGGTCAAGAGACCCAGTACTTC
-,-,TRBV12-3/TRBV12-4,TRBJ2-6,CASSAGLPPGANVLTF,TGTGCCAGCAGTGCGGGACTGCCCCCTGGGGCCAACGTCCTGACTTTC
many,-,TRBV3-1,TRBJ1-1,CASSLIQGSGTEAFF,TGTGCCAGCAGCCTCATACAGGGTTCGGGCACTGAAGCTTTCTTT
many,TRBD1,TRBV3-1,TRBJ2-7,CASSRPGQGREQYF,TGTGCCAGCAGCCGGCCGGGACAGGGGAGAGAGCAGTACTTC
many,-,TRBV7-2,TRBJ1-1,CASSRSLNTEAFF,TGTGCCAGCAGCAGATCCCTGAACACTGAAGCTTTCTTT
few,-,TRBV12-5,TRBJ2-2,CASGLVRAGPNTGELFF,TGTGCTAGTGGTTTGGTACGGGCAGGGCCTAACACCGGGGAGCTGTTTTTT
many,-,TRBV28,TRBJ1-4,CASSSRAEDEKLFF,TGTGCCAGCAGTTCCCGAGCGGAAGATGAAAAACTGTTTTTT
-,TRBD2,TRBV11-2,TRBJ2-1,CASSGSGSVGSYNEQFF,TGTGCCAGCAGTGGTAGCGGGAGTGTGGGGTCCTACAATGAGCAGTTCTTC
few,TRBD1,TRBV2,TRBJ2-5,CASNGQGAMAQYF,TGTGCCAGCAACGGACAGGGGGCTATGGCCCAGTACTTC
many,-,TRBV6-1,TRBJ2-2,CASKKGQNTGELFF,TGTGCCAGCAAGAAGGGGCAAAACACCGGGGAGCTGTTTTTT
many,TRBD2,TRBV27,TRBJ2-3,CASSSRLAGVGGTDTQYF,TGTGCCAGCAGTTCGCGTCTAGCGGGAGTGGGGGGAACAGATACGCAGTATTTT
many,-,TRBV6-1,TRBJ1-1,CASSEAWSVLNTEAFF,TGTGCCAGCAGTGAAGCGTGGAGTGTGCTGAACACTGAAGCTTTCTTT
many,-,TRBV30,TRBJ1-3,CAWSTSISGNTIYF,TGTGCCTGGAGTACGTCAATCTCTGGAAACACCATATATTTT
many,-,TRBV7-6,TRBJ2-7,CASSLEPSTQQEAYEQYF,TGTGCCAGCAGCTTAGAACCCTCAACTCAACAGGAGGCCTACGAGCAGTACTTC
many,-,TRBV19,TRBJ2-5,CASSIVGRSQYF,TGTGCCAGTAGTATAGTAGGCCGGAGCCAGTACTTC
few,-,TRBV19,TRBJ1-6,CATSRDRNNSPLHF,TGTGCCACTTCAAGAGACAGAAATAATTCACCCCTCCACTTT
-,-,TRBV12-3/TRBV12-4,TRBJ2-7,CATKARVQTYEQYF,TGTGCCACCAAGGCCCGGGTACAGACCTACGAGCAGTACTTC
many,TRBD1,TRBV20-1,TRBJ1-2,CSASRQGARGYTF,TGCAGTGCTTCCCGACAGGGGGCGCGGGGCTACACCTTC
medium-sized,-,TRBV28,TRBJ1-2,CASSSERGRDGYTF,TGTGCCAGCAGTTCGGAAAGGGGAAGAGATGGCTACACCTTC
-,TRBD2,TRBV11-2,TRBJ2-1,CDSSLDSGRGNNEQFF,TGTGACAGCAGCTTAGATAGCGGGAGGGGGAACAATGAGCAGTTCTTC
many,TRBD1,TRBV27,TRBJ1-1,CASSSYRGRRTEAFF,TGTGCCAGCAGTTCGTACAGGGGGCGGAGGACTGAAGCTTTCTTT
-,-,TRBV5-1,TRBJ2-1,CASSGWGEQFF,TGCGCCAGCAGCGGGTGGGGGGAGCAGTTCTTC
many,TRBD1,TRBV2,TRBJ1-6,CASRGQKNSPLHF,TGTGCCAGCAGGGGACAGAAGAATTCACCCCTCCACTTT
many,TRBD1,TRBV11-1,TRBJ2-6,CASSLQGVEGANVLTF,TGTGCCAGCAGCTTGCAGGGGGTTGAAGGGGCCAACGTCCTGACTTTC
-,-,TRBV6-1,TRBJ1-6,CASSRQAIVSLLHF,TGTGCCAGCAGCAGACAGGCAATTGTTTCACTCCTCCACTTT
few,-,TRBV19,TRBJ1-2,CASSPVPLNYGYTF,TGTGCCAGTAGCCCTGTTCCCCTTAACTATGGCTACACCTTC
-,-,TRBV5-1,TRBJ2-3,CASSLAGPSTDTQYF,TGCGCCAGCAGCTTGGCGGGACCGAGCACAGATACGCAATATTTT
-,-,TRBV6-7,TRBJ1-1,CASSGIPGQVWSGAMNTEAFF,TGTGCCAGCAGTGGTATCCCGGGACAAGTGTGGAGCGGAGCCATGAACACTGAAGCTTTCTTT
-,-,TRBV5-1,TRBJ1-4,CASNYEGRDGEKLFF,TGCGCCAGCAACTACGAGGGGAGGGACGGTGAAAAACTGTTTTTT
many,-,TRBV18,TRBJ1-6,CASSPPRGAGKSPLHF,TGTGCCAGCTCACCACCGCGGGGCGCGGGTAAATCACCCCTCCACTTT
many,-,TRBV3-1,TRBJ1-3,CASSQELGAKTDPSGNTIYF,TGTGCCAGCAGCCAAGAATTGGGGGCCAAGACAGACCCCTCTGGAAACACCATATATTTT
many,-,TRBV25-1,TRBJ2-5,CASQEGAAETQYF,TGTGCCAGCCAGGAGGGGGCGGCGGAGACCCAGTACTTC
many,TRBD1,TRBV3-1,TRBJ1-3,CASSHRQGPGNTIYF,TGTGCCAGCAGCCACCGACAGGGCCCTGGAAACACCATATATTTT
-,-,TRBV19,TRBJ1-1,CASANRALTTEAFF,TGTGCCAGTGCAAATAGGGCTCTGACCACTGAAGCTTTCTTT
many,-,TRBV20-1,TRBJ1-3,CSARDLRSSGNTIYF,TGCAGTGCTAGAGATCTTAGGAGCTCTGGAAACACCATATATTTT
-,TRBD1,TRBV6-6,TRBJ1-3,CASSYSVGQGKGNTIYF,TGTGCCAGCAGTTACTCGGTGGGACAGGGGAAAGGAAACACCATATATTTT
many,-,TRBV18,TRBJ1-2,CASSPNNGYTF,TGTGCCAGCTCCCCCAATAATGGCTACACCTTC
many,-,TRBV18,TRBJ2-2,CASSPGTRAGELFF,TGTGCCAGCTCACCCGGGACCCGTGCCGGGGAGCTGTTTTTT
many,-,TRBV7-6,TRBJ2-3,CASSLIGFADTQYF,TGTGCCAGCAGCTTAATAGGCTTCGCAGATACGCAGTATTTT
many,-,TRBV24-1,TRBJ2-1,CATSDLARETADNEQFF,TGTGCCACCAGTGATTTGGCTCGGGAGACAGCCGACAATGAGCAGTTCTTC
few,-,TRBV6-1,TRBJ2-7,CASLKAGQPRGYEQYF,TGTGCCAGCCTTAAGGCGGGACAGCCTAGGGGCTACGAGCAGTACTTC